This paragraph reports one T cell receptor (beta chain). These data belong to a study of blood T cell repertoires in COVID-19. Study as a whole: From the United States, Italy and Spain came samples of acute and convalescent COVID-19.

Germline CDR1 reads MNHEY; CDR2 reads SVGAGI. V was trimmed by 8 bases and J by 1 base, leaving 5 bases between them. This CDR3 comprises 11 residues. TCRdb's copy holds only in-frame clones and misses some; the assay was immunoSEQ multiplex PCR. The data show approximately 170,000 clones, 80% to 90% seen once. The sequencing sample was made of PBMCs or T cells enriched from blood (not recorded which). The clonotype originates from a woman aged 45-60 years in a cohort exposed to, infected with or recovered from COVID-19 (not recorded which). This rearrangement joins TRBV6-5 to TRBJ1-1; D gene unclear. CDR3: CASLKNTEAFF. The CDR3 DNA is TGTGCCAGCCTAAAGAACACTGAAGCTTTCTTT.